The 23 T cell receptor beta chains listed next were all sequenced from one sample in a study of cytomegalovirus exposure and HLA in healthy donors. Assay used: immunoSEQ multiplex PCR; TCRdb lists only in-frame clones, some missing. This table holds a few hundred thousand clones, about 90% found once. Sequencing input: PBMCs. The receptors come from a woman younger than 30 in good health and CMV-seronegative.

The gene calls are TRBV9 and TRBJ1-1; possible D gene TRBD1, 5 bases. Deletions cut 3 bases from V and 1 base from J, with 13 bases between. The CDR3 runs to 15 residues. CDR1 and CDR2 (germline): SGDLS, YYNGEE. The CDR3, as DNA: TGTGCCAGCAGCGCCAGGGTCGGGGGGAACACTGAAGCTTTCTTT. Amino acids: CASSARVGGNTEAFF.

This clone is a singleton in its sample. The chain combines TRBV11-2 with TRBJ1-1, with D possibly matching TRBD1 (5 bases). Trimming cost V 6 bases and J 5 bases, with 13 bases left between them. The CDR3 is 13 amino acids. Germline values: CDR1 SGHAT, CDR2 FQNNGV. This CDR3 is CASRSIRGTEAFF. CDR3 nucleotide sequence: TGTGCCAGCAGGTCAATCCGGGGGACTGAAGCTTTCTTT.

V gene TRBV19 combines with J gene TRBJ1-1, with TRBD1 identical over 7 bases. Germline CDR1 is LNHDA and CDR2 is SQIVND (reference sequence). CDR3 size: 14 residues. Losses at the gene ends were 5 bases for V and 5 bases for J; bases not matched to a gene: 8. The CDR3 DNA reads TGTGCCAGTAGTCCCAGCCTGACAGGGACTGAAGCTTTCTTT. Translation: CASSPSLTGTEAFF.

The chain combines TRBV5-4 with TRBJ1-5; D is unresolved. Germline lookup yields CDR1 SGHNT and CDR2 YYREEE (reference sequence). The length of the CDR3 is 15 residues. Trimming removed 1 base from V and 0 bases from J, with 8 bases in between. The CDR3 coding sequence is TGTGCCAGCAGCTTGTGGGGAGTTAGCAATCAGCCCCAGCATTTT. Amino acid sequence: CASSLWGVSNQPQHF.

The V gene is TRBV5-4, the J gene TRBJ2-1; 8 bases fit TRBD1. CDR1 and CDR2 from the germline V gene are SGHNT and YYREEE (reference sequence). This CDR3 is 15 amino acids long. Trimming at V came to 4 bases and at J to 5 bases, leaving 8 bases not matched to a gene. The CDR3 sequence is CASSQDRASHNEQFF. The CDR3 bases are TGTGCCAGCAGCCAGGACAGGGCGTCCCACAATGAGCAGTTCTTC.

The chain recombines TRBV5-6 with TRBJ2-3, with a possible D match to TRBD2 (7 bases). The CDR3 has 14 residues. Germline CDR1 reads SGHDT; CDR2 reads YYEEEE. V shed 2 bases and J shed 4 bases, with 11 bases lying between them. The CDR3 DNA reads TGTGCCAGCAGCTTACAGGGAGGGTCAGATACGCAGTATTTT. Translating gives CASSLQGGSDTQYF.

The chain couples TRBV2 to TRBJ2-3; D ambiguous. CDR1 SNHLY and CDR2 FYNNEI come from the germline V gene. Trimming stripped 3 bases from V and 2 bases from J, with 21 bases between. The CDR3 is 18 amino acids. CDR3 coding DNA: TGTGCCAGCAGTGATTCTCCACCTCTCCCGCGTATCACAGATACGCAGTATTTT. Translated: CASSDSPPLPRITDTQYF.

The chain employs TRBV2 and TRBJ2-1; 9 nucleotides match TRBD2. Germline assignment: CDR1 SNHLY and CDR2 FYNNEI. Trimming at V came to 5 bases and at J to 6 bases, leaving 11 bases not matched to a gene. The CDR3 length is 16 residues. The CDR3 DNA is TGTGCCAGCAGTCGAAGAGGGCTAGCGGGGAGCAATGAGCAGTTCTTC. Translating it yields CASSRRGLAGSNEQFF. The full variable domain, in which reference TRBV2 and TRBJ2-1 provide the parts outside the CDR3, is EPEVTQTPSHQVTQMGQEVILRCVPISNHLYFYWYRQILGQKVEFLVSFYNNEISEKSEIFDDQFSVERPDGSNFTLKIRSTKLEDSAMYFCASSRRGLAGSNEQFFGPGTRLTVL.

Regarding this clone: The sample has other DNA sequences that encode this CDR3 too. The chain has TRBV5-8 and TRBJ1-3; D remains unclear. CDR1 and CDR2 from the germline V gene are SGHTS and YDEGEE. V lost 0 bases and J 0 bases, leaving 7 bases between the germline ends. The CDR3 is 15 amino acids. CDR3 bases: TGTGCCAGCAGCTTGGGCGGCTCCTCTGGAAACACCATATATTTT. Its protein is CASSLGGSSGNTIYF.

V gene TRBV25-1 combines with J gene TRBJ2-2; a weak D match, TRBD2 (7 bases). This CDR3 comprises 15 residues. Germline loops: CDR1 MGHDK, CDR2 SYGVNS. V was trimmed by 4 bases and J by 3 bases, leaving 12 bases between them. The DNA of the CDR3 is TGTGCCAGCAGTGCTCAGGGGAGGGACACCGGGGAGCTGTTTTTT. It yields the protein CASSAQGRDTGELFF.

This chain joins TRBV4-1 and TRBJ1-1, with unresolved D. Trimming stripped 3 bases from V and 3 bases from J, with 14 bases between. CDR1 is MGHRA and CDR2 is YSYEKL in the germline V gene. This CDR3 has 15 residues. The CDR3 reads CASSHSGRRDTEAFF. The DNA of the CDR3 is TGCGCCAGCAGCCACTCAGGCCGGCGGGACACTGAAGCTTTCTTT.

J is TRBJ1-1 and V is TRBV9; the match to TRBD1 covers 9 bases. The junction had 13 bases not matched to a gene; V was cut back by 0 bases and J by 7 bases. This CDR3 is 17 amino acids long. The germline V gene has CDR1 SGDLS and CDR2 YYNGEE. The CDR3 nucleotides read TGTGCCAGCAGCGTAGATCAGAGCGGGGACAGGGTCTATGAAGCTTTCTTT. It is translated as CASSVDQSGDRVYEAFF. Full variable domain (remainder filled in from reference TRBV9 and TRBJ1-1): DSGVTQTPKHLITATGQRVTLRCSPRSGDLSVYWYQQSLDQGLQFLIQYYNGEERAKGNILERFSAQQFPDLHSELNLSSLELGDSALYFCASSVDQSGDRVYEAFFGQGTRLTVV.

The V and J genes are TRBV25-1 and TRBJ2-2, with 8 bases lining up with TRBD1. CDR3 length: 15 amino acids. Trimming at V came to 6 bases and at J to 1 base, leaving 4 bases not matched to a gene. Germline V gene sequence: CDR1 MGHDK, CDR2 SYGVNS. The CDR3 reads CASRTGTGNTGELFF. In DNA, the CDR3 is TGTGCCAGCAGAACCGGGACAGGGAACACCGGGGAGCTGTTTTTT.

The chain has TRBV6-1 and TRBJ2-1; 7 bases map to TRBD2. V shed 9 bases, J shed 5 bases, and the junction held 10 bases outside the gene matches. The CDR3 is 14 residues long. CDR1 and CDR2 from the germline V gene are MNHNS and SASEGT. CDR3 sequence (DNA): TGTGCCAGTAAAGGACTAGTACGGGACAATGAGCAGTTCTTC. This translates into CASKGLVRDNEQFF.

The rearrangement uses TRBV5-4 and TRBJ1-6; TRBD1 aligns across 7 bases. This CDR3 is 14 amino acids long. Germline-derived CDR1 and CDR2 are SGHNT and YYREEE (reference sequence). The V segment lost 5 bases and the J segment 6 bases; nucleotides outside the gene matches: 5. CDR3 amino acids: CASRVDRPNSPLHF. CDR3 nucleotides: TGTGCCAGCAGGGTGGACAGGCCTAATTCACCCCTCCACTTT.

Only a few counts were recorded for this clone. This rearrangement joins TRBV6-5 to TRBJ2-2; the match to TRBD2 covers 9 bases. Germline V gives CDR1 MNHEY, CDR2 SVGAGI. Unmatched junction bases numbered 3, after V lost 6 bases and J lost 4 bases. The CDR3 has 14 residues. CDR3 in amino acids: CASSWTSVTGELFF. The CDR3 DNA reads as TGTGCCAGCAGCTGGACTAGCGTCACCGGGGAGCTGTTTTTT.

V gene TRBV4-3 combines with J gene TRBJ1-1; 7 bases align to TRBD1. The J segment lost 2 bases and the V segment lost 0 bases, leaving 9 bases of the junction unmatched. This CDR3 has 17 amino acids. Germline V CDR1 and CDR2: LGHNA, YSLEER. CDR3 region: CASSQDWDSVLNTEAFF. The CDR3 bases are TGCGCCAGCAGCCAAGATTGGGACAGTGTCCTTAACACTGAAGCTTTCTTT.

V usage is TRBV6-6 and J usage is TRBJ1-5; 7 bases align to TRBD1. Germline-derived CDR1 and CDR2 are MNHNY and SVGAGI (reference sequence). V gave up 4 bases and J gave up 6 bases; unmatched junction bases: 6. The CDR3 length is 14 residues. The CDR3 region is CASSSRQGLQPQHF. Written as DNA, the CDR3 is TGTGCCAGCAGTTCCCGACAGGGCCTTCAGCCCCAGCATTTT.

The chain employs TRBV5-8 and TRBJ2-1; D may be TRBD1 (5 bases). The CDR3 spans 18 residues. V was pared by 0 bases and J by 9 bases, with 25 bases between. Germline CDR1 reads SGHTS; CDR2 reads YDEGEE. CDR3 nucleotides: TGTGCCAGCAGCTTGGCCTATTCTACAGGATCGAGATTAGGTGAGCAGTTCTTC. This encodes CASSLAYSTGSRLGEQFF.

The chain recombines TRBV5-4 with TRBJ2-6; 11 bases agree with TRBD2. This CDR3 spans 18 amino acids. The germline V gene has CDR1 SGHNT and CDR2 YYREEE (reference sequence). V gave up 4 bases and J gave up 2 bases; unmatched junction bases: 8. CDR3 protein: CASSPRLAGSTGANVLTF. The CDR3 nucleotides read TGTGCCAGCAGCCCCCGACTAGCGGGGTCAACTGGGGCCAACGTCCTGACTTTC.

The rearrangement joins TRBV7-3 to TRBJ1-6; 7 bases are a match to TRBD1. V lost 5 bases, J lost 4 bases, and 5 bases stayed unmatched. Germline V CDR1 and CDR2: SGHTA, FQGTGA. The CDR3 totals 15 residues. CDR3 sequence reads: CASSEGAAYNSPLHF. The CDR3 DNA sequence: TGTGCCAGCAGCGAGGGGGCAGCTTATAATTCACCCCTCCACTTT.

The V call is TRBV27, the J call TRBJ1-6; possibly TRBD1 for D (6 bases). The CDR3 consists of 15 residues. V lost 5 bases, J lost 7 bases, and 15 bases lay in between. Germline V gene lookup returns CDR1 MNHEY and CDR2 SMNVEV (reference sequence). The CDR3 reads CASSLEGRGNSPLHF. The CDR3 DNA reads TGTGCCAGCAGTCTCGAGGGCAGGGGAAATTCACCCCTCCACTTT.

The rearrangement joins TRBV5-1 to TRBJ2-1, with TRBD2 matching 13 bases. There are 17 residues in the CDR3. Germline V gene sequence: CDR1 SGHRS, CDR2 YFSETQ. V dropped 4 bases and J dropped 0; count of bases not matched to a gene: 4. CDR3 DNA: TGCGCCAGCAGCCAGGGACTAGCGGGGCCCTCCTACAATGAGCAGTTCTTC. Translation gives CASSQGLAGPSYNEQFF.